The clone carrying this T cell receptor beta chain was recorded many times. The sample comes from a study of early T cells in non-severe SARS-CoV-2 infection. The overall study: Chains were unpaired, as sequencing was done on bulk RNA from unsorted whole blood.

V was pared by 7 bases and J by 5 bases, with 29 bases between. The CDR3 loop spans 19 amino acids. Using its own MiXCR run on the 5' RACE reads, TCRdb lists one record per CDR3 protein. The repertoire holds about 29,000 distinct CDR3 sequences, with roughly 5.4% as singletons. Sequenced material: whole blood. This TCR was recovered from an adult who was a healthcare worker with PCR-confirmed SARS-CoV-2 infection or an uninfected control (not recorded which). The rearrangement joins TRBV12-3 or TRBV12-4 to TRBJ2-2, with a weak D call TRBD2 (7 bases). CDR3 region: CASMGSGAGGGSGTGELFF. CDR3 bases: TGTGCCAGCATGGGCTCGGGGGCTGGCGGCGGGAGTGGTACCGGGGAGCTGTTTTTT.